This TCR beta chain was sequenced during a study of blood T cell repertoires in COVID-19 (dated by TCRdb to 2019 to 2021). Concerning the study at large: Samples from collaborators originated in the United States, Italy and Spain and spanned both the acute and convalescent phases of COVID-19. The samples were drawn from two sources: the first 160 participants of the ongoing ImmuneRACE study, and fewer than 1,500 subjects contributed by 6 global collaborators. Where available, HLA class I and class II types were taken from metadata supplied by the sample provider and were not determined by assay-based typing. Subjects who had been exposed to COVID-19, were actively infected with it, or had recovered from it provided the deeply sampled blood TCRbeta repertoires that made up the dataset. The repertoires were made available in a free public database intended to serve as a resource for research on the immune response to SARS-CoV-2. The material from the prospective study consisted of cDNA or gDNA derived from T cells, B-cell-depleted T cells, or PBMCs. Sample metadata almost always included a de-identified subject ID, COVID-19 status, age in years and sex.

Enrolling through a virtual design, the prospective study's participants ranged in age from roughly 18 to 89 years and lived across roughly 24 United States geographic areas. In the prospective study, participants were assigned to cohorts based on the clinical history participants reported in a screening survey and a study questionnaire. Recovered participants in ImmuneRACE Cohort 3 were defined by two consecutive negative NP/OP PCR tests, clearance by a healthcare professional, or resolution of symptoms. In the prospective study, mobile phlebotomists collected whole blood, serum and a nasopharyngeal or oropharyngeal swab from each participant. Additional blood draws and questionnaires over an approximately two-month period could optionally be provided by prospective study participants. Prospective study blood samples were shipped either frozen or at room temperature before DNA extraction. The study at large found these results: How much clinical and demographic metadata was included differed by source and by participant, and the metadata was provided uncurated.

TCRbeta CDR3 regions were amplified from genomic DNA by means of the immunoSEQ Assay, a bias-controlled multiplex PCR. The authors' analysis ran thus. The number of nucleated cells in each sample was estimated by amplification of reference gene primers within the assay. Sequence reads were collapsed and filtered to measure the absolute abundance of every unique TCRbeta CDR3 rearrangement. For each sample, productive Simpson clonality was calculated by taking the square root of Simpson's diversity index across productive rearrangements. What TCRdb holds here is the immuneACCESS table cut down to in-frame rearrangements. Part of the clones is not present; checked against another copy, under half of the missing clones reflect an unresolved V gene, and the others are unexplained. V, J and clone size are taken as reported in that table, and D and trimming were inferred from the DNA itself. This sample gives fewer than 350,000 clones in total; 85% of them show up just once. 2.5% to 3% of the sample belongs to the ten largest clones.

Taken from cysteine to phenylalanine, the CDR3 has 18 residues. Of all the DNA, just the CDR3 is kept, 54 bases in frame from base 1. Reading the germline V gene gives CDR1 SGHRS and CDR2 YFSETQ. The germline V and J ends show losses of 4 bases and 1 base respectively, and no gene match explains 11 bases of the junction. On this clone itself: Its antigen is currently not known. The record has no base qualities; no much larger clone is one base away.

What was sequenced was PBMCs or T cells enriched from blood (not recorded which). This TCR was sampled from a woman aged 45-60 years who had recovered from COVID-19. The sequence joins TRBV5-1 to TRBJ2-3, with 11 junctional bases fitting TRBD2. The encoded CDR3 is CASSRTSGGLSGTDTQYF. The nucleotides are TGCGCCAGCAGCCGTACTAGCGGGGGCCTCTCGGGCACAGATACGCAGTATTTT.